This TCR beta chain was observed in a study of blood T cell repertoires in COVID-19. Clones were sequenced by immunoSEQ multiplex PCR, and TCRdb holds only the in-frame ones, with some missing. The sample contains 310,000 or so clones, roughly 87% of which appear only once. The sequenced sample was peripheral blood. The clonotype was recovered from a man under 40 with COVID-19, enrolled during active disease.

The DNA for the CDR3 is TGTGCCAGCAGTTTACCCCTCTATGGCACAGATACGCAGTATTTT. This encodes CASSLPLYGTDTQYF. The gene calls are TRBV28 and TRBJ2-3; D ambiguous. CDR1 is MDHEN and CDR2 is SYDVKM in the germline V gene. The CDR3 consists of 15 residues. V lost 2 bases and J 1 base, leaving 10 bases between the germline ends.